The subject of this entry is one T cell receptor beta chain. Antigen specificity is unknown. This record belongs to a study of blood T cells in healthy people across ages. Total RNA extraction produced at least 5 micrograms (per sample) for the study. Through a sample-barcoded 5' primer and a J-beta primer mix, a second PCR was run for roughly 7 to 11 cycles. TCRdb reanalysed the 5' RACE reads using MiXCR and keeps one entry per CDR3 protein. The repertoire includes some 730,000 distinct CDR3 sequences, about 20% of them detected once, and around a fifth sits in the top ten. CDR1 is SGHKS and CDR2 is YYEKEE in the germline V gene (reference sequence). The CDR3 has 17 residues. The study's findings and limits: The percentage of naive T cells correlated strongly with TCR beta diversity.

This sequence was found in a man aged 65-85 years in good health. Sequencing was done on a sample of blood. The rearrangement uses TRBV5-5 and TRBJ2-5; D gene ambiguous. Matching the DNA end better, TRBJ2-7 makes the J call doubtful. As DNA, the CDR3 is TGTGCCAGCAGCTTTAGTTTATGGGCAGCCGACTCCTACGAGCAGTACTTC. Its translation: CASSFSLWAADSYEQYF.